Listed here is a single T cell receptor (beta chain). Its antigen is currently unknown. TCRdb fed the reads into MiXCR, producing one record per CDR3 protein. The sample has about 900,000 distinct CDR3 sequences; around 29% are singletons. The germline V gene encodes CDR1 MNHEY and CDR2 SVGEGT. CDR3 length: 16 residues. Deletions cut 2 bases from V and 1 base from J, with 15 bases between. This sample is part of a study of T cell repertoires in cytomegalovirus infection. The wider study: Evidence of both CMV infection and a matching HLA type came from public TCR beta signatures.

The chain recombines TRBV6-2 or TRBV6-3 with TRBJ2-7, with D unresolved. The material was cultured CD8+ T cells from PBMCs, obtained from culture after CMV antigen stimulation. The sequence came from a human donor in good health (CMV status not recorded). Some clones in this sample may be carry-over from other donors' samples. The CDR3: CASSYAPVYLSYEQYV. The CDR3 region has the DNA TGTGCCAGCAGTTACGCACCAGTCTACCTTTCCTACGAGCAGTACGTC.